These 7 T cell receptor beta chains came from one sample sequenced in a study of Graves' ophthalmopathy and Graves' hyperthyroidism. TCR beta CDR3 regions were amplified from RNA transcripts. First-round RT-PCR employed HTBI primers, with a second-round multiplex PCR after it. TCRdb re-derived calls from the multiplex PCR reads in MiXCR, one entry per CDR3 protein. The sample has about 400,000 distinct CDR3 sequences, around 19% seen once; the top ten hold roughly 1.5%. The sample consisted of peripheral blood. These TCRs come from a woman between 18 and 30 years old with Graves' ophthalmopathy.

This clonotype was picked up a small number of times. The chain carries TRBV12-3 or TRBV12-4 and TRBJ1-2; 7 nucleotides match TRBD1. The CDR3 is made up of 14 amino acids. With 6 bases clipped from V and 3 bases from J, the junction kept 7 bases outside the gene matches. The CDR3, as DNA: TGTGCCAGCAGCCTCGGACAGGTGGACTATGGCTACACCTTC. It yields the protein CASSLGQVDYGYTF.

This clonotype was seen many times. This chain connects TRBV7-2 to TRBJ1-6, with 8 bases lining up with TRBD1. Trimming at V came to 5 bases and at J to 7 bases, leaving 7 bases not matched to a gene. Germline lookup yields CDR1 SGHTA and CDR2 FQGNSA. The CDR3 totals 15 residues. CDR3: CASSLDRGRNSPLHF. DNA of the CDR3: TGTGCCAGCAGCCTCGACAGGGGACGCAATTCACCCCTCCACTTT.

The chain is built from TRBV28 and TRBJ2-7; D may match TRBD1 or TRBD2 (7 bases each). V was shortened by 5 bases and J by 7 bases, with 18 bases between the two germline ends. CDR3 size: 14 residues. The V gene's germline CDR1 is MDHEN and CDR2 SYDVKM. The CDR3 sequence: CASSTPGGVREQYF. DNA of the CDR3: TGTGCCAGCAGTACCCCAGGGGGGGTTAGGGAGCAGTACTTC.

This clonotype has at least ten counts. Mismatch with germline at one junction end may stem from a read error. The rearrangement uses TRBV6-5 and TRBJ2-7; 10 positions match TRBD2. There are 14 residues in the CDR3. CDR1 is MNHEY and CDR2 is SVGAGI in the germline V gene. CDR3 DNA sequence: TGTGCCAGCAGTTACTCCCTAGCGGGAGCGGAGCTGTACTTC. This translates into CASSYSLAGAELYF.

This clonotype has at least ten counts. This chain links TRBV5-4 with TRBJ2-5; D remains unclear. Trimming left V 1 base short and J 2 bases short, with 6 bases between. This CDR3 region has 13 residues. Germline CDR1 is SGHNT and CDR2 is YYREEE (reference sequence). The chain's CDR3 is CASSLNFQETQYF. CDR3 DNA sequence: TGTGCCAGCAGCTTGAACTTTCAAGAGACCCAGTACTTC.

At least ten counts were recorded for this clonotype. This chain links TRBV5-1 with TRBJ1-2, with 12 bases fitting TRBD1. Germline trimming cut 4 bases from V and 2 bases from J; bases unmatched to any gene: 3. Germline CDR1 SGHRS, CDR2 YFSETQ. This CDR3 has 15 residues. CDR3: CASSVGTGGNYGYTF. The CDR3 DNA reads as TGCGCCAGCAGCGTCGGGACAGGGGGCAACTATGGCTACACCTTC.

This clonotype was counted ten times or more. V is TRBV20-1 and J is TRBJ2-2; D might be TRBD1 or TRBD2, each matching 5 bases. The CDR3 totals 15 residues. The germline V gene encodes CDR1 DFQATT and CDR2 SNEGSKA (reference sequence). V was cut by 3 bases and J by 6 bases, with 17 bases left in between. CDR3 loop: CSASSRAGIAGELFF. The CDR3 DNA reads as TGCAGTGCTAGCTCCAGGGCGGGTATCGCCGGGGAGCTGTTTTTT.